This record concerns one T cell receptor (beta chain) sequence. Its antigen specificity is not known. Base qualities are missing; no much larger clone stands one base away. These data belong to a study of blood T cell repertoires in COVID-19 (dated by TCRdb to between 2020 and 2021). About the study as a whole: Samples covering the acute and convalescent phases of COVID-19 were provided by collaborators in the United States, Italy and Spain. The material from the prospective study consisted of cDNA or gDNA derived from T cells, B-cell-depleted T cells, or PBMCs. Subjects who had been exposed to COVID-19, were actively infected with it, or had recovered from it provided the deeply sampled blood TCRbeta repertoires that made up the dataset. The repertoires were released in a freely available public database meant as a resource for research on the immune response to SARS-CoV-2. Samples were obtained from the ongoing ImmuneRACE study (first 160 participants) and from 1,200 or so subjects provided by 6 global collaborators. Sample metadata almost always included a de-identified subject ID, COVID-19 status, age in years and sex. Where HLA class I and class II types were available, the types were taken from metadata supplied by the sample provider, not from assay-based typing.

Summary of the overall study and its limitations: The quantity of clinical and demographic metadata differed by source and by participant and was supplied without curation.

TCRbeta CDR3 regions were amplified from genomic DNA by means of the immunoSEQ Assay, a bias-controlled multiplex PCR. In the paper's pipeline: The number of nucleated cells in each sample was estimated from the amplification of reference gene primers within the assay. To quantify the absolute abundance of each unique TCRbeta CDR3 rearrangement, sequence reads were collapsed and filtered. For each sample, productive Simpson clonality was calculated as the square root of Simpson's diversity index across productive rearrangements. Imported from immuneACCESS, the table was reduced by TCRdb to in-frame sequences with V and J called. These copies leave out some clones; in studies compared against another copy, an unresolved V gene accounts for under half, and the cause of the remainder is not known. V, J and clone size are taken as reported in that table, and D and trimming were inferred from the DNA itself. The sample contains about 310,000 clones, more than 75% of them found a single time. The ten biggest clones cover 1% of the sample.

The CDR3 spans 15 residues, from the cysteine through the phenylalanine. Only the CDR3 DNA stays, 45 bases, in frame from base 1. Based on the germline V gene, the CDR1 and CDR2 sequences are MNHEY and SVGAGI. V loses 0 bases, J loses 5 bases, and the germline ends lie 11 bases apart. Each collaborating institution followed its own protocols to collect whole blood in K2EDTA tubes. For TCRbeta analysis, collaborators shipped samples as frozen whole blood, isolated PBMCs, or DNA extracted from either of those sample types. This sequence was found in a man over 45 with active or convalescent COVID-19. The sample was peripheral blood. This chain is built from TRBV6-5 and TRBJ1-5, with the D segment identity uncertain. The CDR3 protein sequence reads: CASSYSFSQYQPQHF. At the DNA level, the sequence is TGTGCCAGCAGTTACTCGTTTAGTCAATATCAGCCCCAGCATTTT.